The sequence of this T cell receptor beta chain was determined in a study of shared clonotypes between healthy human individuals (dated by TCRdb to 2020 to 2022). Study-wide context: The cohort comprised a couple of women and a few men aged 18 to 49 years. The study deeply sequenced blood TCR repertoires of 5 or 6 healthy adults to estimate repertoire size and the extent of clonotype sharing between individuals. Libraries were prepared and TCR repertoires were sequenced by different laboratories using diverse techniques, in order to increase sequencing depth and limit assay-specific biases. Per donor, three plates each were used for CD4 naive and CD4 memory, two for CD8 naive, and one for CD8 memory. Leukapheresis yielded between about 0.85 and 10 billion PBMCs per donor.

The donors were healthy, HIV-negative adults with no recently reported acute infections or vaccinations. Only Caucasian adults living in Nashville, Tennessee, USA were represented among the donors. CD4+ T cells were enriched by magnetic negative selection, after which naive cells were positively selected on CD45RA and the negative fraction was taken as the memory subset. Blood was collected by leukapheresis, and PBMCs were isolated by Ficoll-Histopaque density gradient centrifugation and then cryopreserved in liquid nitrogen vapor phase. Analytical flow cytometry was used to check the purity and quantity of each magnetically sorted T cell population. From each sorted fraction, genomic DNA was isolated and quantified by UV absorbance on a Nanodrop 2000c. What the research found in general, with its limitations: When a few donors were compared, the shared fraction of clonotypes was about 5.2% for naive CD4, 3% to 4% for naive CD8, 2% to 2.5% for memory CD4, and approximately 0.4% for memory CD8. Larger estimated clonotype richness was generally found for naive subsets than for memory subsets. Rarefaction of sorted-subset datasets indicated incomplete sequencing despite the large sequencing depth. The small number of donors limited the genetic and exposure-history diversity represented. Sampling was limited to blood, and TCR repertoires in tissue likely differ from TCR repertoires in blood. Clonotypes shared by all four sorted-subset donors showed higher generation probabilities than non-shared clonotypes. Pairwise subsampling indicated that sequencing depth was expected to affect the degree of clonotype sharing among donors.

As regards this clone: What antigen it recognizes has not been identified. Base qualities are not at hand, and no much larger clone is one base apart.

Using the deep immunoSEQ assay, multiplex PCR amplified TCR CDR3 regions from genomic DNA. Genomic DNA extracted from each cell subset was distributed evenly over all wells of several immunoSEQ 96-well plates, and each plate served as one replicate. Each replicate PCR for sorted subsets received roughly 0.2 ug genomic DNA, equal to some 32,000 T cell genomes. Purified libraries were measured with a Qubit 3.0 fluorometer, size-checked on a Bioanalyzer 2100, and measured again with the KAPA Library Quantification kit. A separate single-read 150-cycle Illumina NextSeq 550 flow cell was used to sequence each immunoSEQ 96-well plate. The authors processed their data as follows. Because the immunoSEQ output held only junctional sequences and lacked quality scores, the filtering could not match the filtering applied to full-length reads. To assign V/J genes and CDR3, sequences were annotated against IMGT germline references using PyIR, a Python wrapper for IgBLAST v1.9. Reads were filtered out if the reads had weak V/J assignments (E-value above 1e-6), no CDR3, stop codons, out-of-frame junctions, or ambiguous translated residues. A V3J clonotype was defined by an identical inferred V gene, J gene, and CDR3 amino acid sequence. To compute the percentage overlap between repertoires, the number of shared unique clonotypes was divided by the size of the smaller repertoire. RTK rarefaction, the Chao1 estimator, and Recon v2.1 estimates of unobserved clonotypes were used to assess repertoire richness. OLGA was used to compute generation probabilities for all TCRbeta clonotypes that the gDNA method yielded from a few donors. The table comes from immuneACCESS by way of TCRdb, which keeps in-frame sequences with V and J called. Part of the clones is missing from these tables; in studies checked, under half for an unresolved V gene and the rest for unknown reasons. V and J calls and clone size are copied from that table; D and trimming were computed from the DNA. The sample table lists some 1,100,000 clones, about 80% of them with a count of one. Of the sample, under 0.6% falls within the top ten clones.

The TCR sequence derives from a man younger than 35 in good health. Some clones in this sample may be carry-over from other donors' samples. The sequenced sample consisted of memory CD4+ T cells from PBMCs. The meaning of the sample's cell subset or site label: CD45RA-negative fraction.

The CDR3 region: CASSLTLWEGSYGYTF. The sequenced DNA: TGCGCCAGCAGCCTCACCCTGTGGGAGGGTTCCTATGGCTACACCTTC. In this chain, TRBV4-1 is recombined with TRBJ1-2; the D gene is not confidently resolved. V is pared back by 4 bases and J by 4 bases, with 19 bases lying between the germline termini. CDR1 and CDR2, looked up from the germline V gene, are MGHRA and YSYEKL. The CDR3 runs 16 amino acids, cysteine and phenylalanine included. This entry keeps only the CDR3 DNA: 48 bases, framed from base 1.